The T cell receptor (beta chain) under discussion was sequenced for a study of CD8+ T cells in alopecia areata listed by TCRdb under 2018. Looking at the study overall: The treated patients took part in an open-label pilot trial in which moderate-to-severe alopecia areata was treated with oral tofacitinib at 5 to 10 mg twice daily. Patients received tofacitinib for 6 to 18 months and were then followed off drug for 6 months to check for delayed response and recurrence. In treated patients, disease severity was measured using the SALT score, which gives the percentage of scalp surface area affected. The study used high-throughput TCRbeta sequencing to examine T cell clonal expansion in alopecia areata, in both the C3H/HeJ mouse model and human patients. In humans, TCRbeta sequencing was performed on scalp tissue and on sorted CD4+ and CD8+ peripheral blood T cells from healthy controls and from patients with patchy or totalis/universalis alopecia areata. Biopsies were taken from tofacitinib-treated patients at baseline and again at 4 and 24 weeks into treatment, and several of those patients also had a later scalp biopsy. Scalp clonality was compared across normal scalp (n=4), patchy alopecia areata scalp (n=8), and alopecia totalis/universalis scalp (n=8). RNA came from the PAXgene miRNA kit for fixed scalp, the miRNeasy kit for PBMCs, and the RNeasy kit for mouse skin. Amplification of TCRbeta CDR3 regions was done by immunoSEQ multiplex PCR using 35 Vbeta forward primers and 13 Jbeta reverse primers. The study at large found these results: Because the treated cohort was small and included a single nonresponder, larger studies are needed to assess links between baseline CD8+ expansion and response. Tofacitinib significantly lowered scalp clonality and the number of expanded CD8+ clones among the top 100 scalp clones. During tofacitinib treatment, many expanded lesional clones remained in scalp and blood, and this persistence may partly explain relapse after treatment is stopped. Resident alphabeta T cells in normal human skin are also sequenced, complicating scalp TCR repertoire analysis, unlike mouse skin dominated by gammadelta T cells. Compared with normal scalp, lesional scalp had higher clonality and more expanded CD8+ clones, particularly in alopecia totalis/universalis, a pattern that suggests antigenic drive. Shared TCR sequences between patients were less evident than in mice, which may be partly attributable to HLA diversity in the patient population.

Worth noting for this clone: The antigen this receptor binds is unknown. Base qualities are not recorded, but no much larger clone differs from it by a single base.

The germline V gene provides CDR1 SGHTA and CDR2 FQGNSA. The germline V and J ends show losses of 5 bases and 0 bases respectively, and no gene match explains 1 base of the junction. Measured from the cysteine to the phenylalanine, the CDR3 is 16 residues long. Here the CDR3 DNA is all that survives: 48 bases in frame from base 1. The library relied on the immunoSEQ multiplex PCR assay. To provide template for TCR sequencing, every sample had RNA extracted and reverse transcribed into cDNA. First-strand cDNA was synthesized using SuperScript III with a 2:1 mix of oligo-dT and random hexamers. Amplification bias was assessed with a synthetic immune receptor repertoire, and residual bias was removed computationally. For the original study's pipeline: Raw reads were preprocessed to remove errors, and CDR3 was defined by IMGT conventions from the conserved cysteine to phenylalanine. Clonality was computed as 1 minus the Shannon entropy, with the entropy normalized by log2 of the number of productive unique TCRs. Whether each scalp clone was CD4 or CD8 was inferred by checking scalp TCRbeta sequences against the CD4 and CD8 repertoires from sorted blood. In its TCRdb copy, this immuneACCESS table keeps in-frame sequences only and misses some clones. Where compared with another copy, unresolved V genes explain less than half of these, and the others have no known cause. V and J calls and clone size are those listed in that table; D and trimming were worked out from the DNA. Here the sample has about 74,000 clones; 25% to 30% occur a single time. More than 13% of the sample lies in the top ten.

This specimen's time point label, per the study, means: more than 3 weeks on oral tofacitinib. The treatment or condition tag for this specimen amounts to: oral pan-JAK inhibitor, 5-10 mg twice daily. Lesional scalp punch biopsies and peripheral blood were obtained from alopecia areata patients. After PBMCs were isolated by density centrifugation and stained for CD3, CD4 and CD8, a FACSAria was used to sort CD4+ and CD8+ T cells. This TCR derives from a human donor with alopecia areata. The receptor chain draws on TRBV7-2 and TRBJ2-2; TRBD2 agrees with 12 junctional bases. This specimen was CD8+ T cells sorted from blood, taken at week 4, from a patient treated with tofacitinib. The sequence in DNA is TGTGCCAGCAGCCGGACTAGCGGGGCGAACACCGGGGAGCTGTTTTTT. This codes for CASSRTSGANTGELFF. The full variable domain, completed from the reference TRBV7-2 and TRBJ2-2 proteins outside the CDR3, reads GAGVSQSPSNKVTEKGKDVELRCDPISGHTALYWYRQSLGQGLEFLIYFQGNSAPDKSGLPSDRFSAERTGGSVSTLTIQRTQQEDSAVYLCASSRTSGANTGELFFGEGSRLTVL.